Only one count was recorded for the clone carrying this TCR beta chain. The record originates from a study of blood T cell repertoires in COVID-19. Study context: Nucleic acid was either cDNA or gDNA, and it came from T cells, B-cell-depleted T cells, or PBMCs.

There are 15 residues in the CDR3. Germline CDR1 and CDR2: SNHLY and FYNNEI. After removal of 6 bases from V and 1 base from J, the junction contained 6 bases not matched to a gene. The protocol was immunoSEQ multiplex PCR, while the TCRdb copy is restricted to in-frame clones and leaves out a portion. The table lists some 120,000 clones, around 63% of them singletons, with 2% to 2.5% in the top ten. Sequencing used peripheral blood. The chain has TRBV2 and TRBJ2-5; TRBD2 aligns across 9 bases. The receptor was isolated from a woman aged 65 to 85 with acute or convalescent COVID-19. CDR3 region: CASRWSGGIQETQYF. The CDR3 DNA reads TGTGCCAGCAGGTGGAGCGGGGGGATCCAAGAGACCCAGTACTTC.